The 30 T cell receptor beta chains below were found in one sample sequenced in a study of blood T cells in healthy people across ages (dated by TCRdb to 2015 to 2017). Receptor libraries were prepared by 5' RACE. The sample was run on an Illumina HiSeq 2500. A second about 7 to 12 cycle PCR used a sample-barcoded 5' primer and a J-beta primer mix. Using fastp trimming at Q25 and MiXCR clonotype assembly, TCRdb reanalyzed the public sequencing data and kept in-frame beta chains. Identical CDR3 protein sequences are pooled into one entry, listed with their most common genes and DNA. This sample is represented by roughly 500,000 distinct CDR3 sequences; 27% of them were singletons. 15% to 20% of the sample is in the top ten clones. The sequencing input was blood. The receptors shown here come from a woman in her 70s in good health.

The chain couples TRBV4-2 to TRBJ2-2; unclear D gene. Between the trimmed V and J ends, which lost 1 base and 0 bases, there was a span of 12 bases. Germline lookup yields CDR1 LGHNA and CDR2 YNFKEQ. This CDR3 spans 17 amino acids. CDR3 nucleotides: TGTGCCAGCAGCCAAGGGTTGCGGTACCCGAACACCGGGGAGCTGTTTTTT. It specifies CASSQGLRYPNTGELFF.

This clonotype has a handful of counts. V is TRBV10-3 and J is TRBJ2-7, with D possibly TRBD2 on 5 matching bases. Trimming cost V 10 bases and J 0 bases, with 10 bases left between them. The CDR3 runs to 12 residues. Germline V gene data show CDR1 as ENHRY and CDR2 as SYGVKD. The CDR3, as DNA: TGTGCCACTCCCGGGGACTCCTACGAGCAGTACTTC. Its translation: CATPGDSYEQYF.

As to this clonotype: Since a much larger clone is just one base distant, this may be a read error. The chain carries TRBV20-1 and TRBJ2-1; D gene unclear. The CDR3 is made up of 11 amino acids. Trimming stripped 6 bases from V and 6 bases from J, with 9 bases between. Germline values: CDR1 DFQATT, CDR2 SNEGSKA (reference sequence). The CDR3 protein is CSAWGSNEQFF. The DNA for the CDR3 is TGCAGTGCGTGGGGTAGCAATGAGCAGTTCTTC.

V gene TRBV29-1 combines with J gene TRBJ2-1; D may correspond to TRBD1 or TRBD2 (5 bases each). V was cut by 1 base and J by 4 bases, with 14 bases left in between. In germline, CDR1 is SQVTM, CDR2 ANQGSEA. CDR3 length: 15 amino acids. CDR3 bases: TGCAGCGTTGAAGGGGGGACGGACCATTACAATGAGCAGTTCTTC. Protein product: CSVEGGTDHYNEQFF.

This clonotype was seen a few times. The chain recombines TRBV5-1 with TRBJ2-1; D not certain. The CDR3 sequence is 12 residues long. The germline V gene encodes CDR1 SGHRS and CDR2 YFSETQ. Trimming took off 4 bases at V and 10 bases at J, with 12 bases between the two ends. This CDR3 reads CASSLTLLEQFF. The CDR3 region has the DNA TGCGCCAGCAGCCTGACTCTCCTAGAGCAGTTCTTC.

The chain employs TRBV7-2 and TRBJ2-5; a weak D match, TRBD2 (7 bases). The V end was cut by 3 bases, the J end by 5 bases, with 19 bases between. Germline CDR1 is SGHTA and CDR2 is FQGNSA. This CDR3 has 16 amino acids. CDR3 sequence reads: CASSFMGLQGAETQYF. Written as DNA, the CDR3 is TGTGCCAGCAGCTTTATGGGACTACAGGGCGCGGAGACCCAGTACTTC.

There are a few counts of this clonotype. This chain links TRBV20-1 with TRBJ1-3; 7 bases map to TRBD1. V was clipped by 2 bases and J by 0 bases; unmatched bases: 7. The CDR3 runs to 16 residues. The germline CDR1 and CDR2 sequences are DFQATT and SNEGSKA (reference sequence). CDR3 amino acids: CSARSGQTYSGNTIYF. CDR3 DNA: TGCAGTGCTAGATCGGGACAGACCTACTCTGGAAACACCATATATTTT.

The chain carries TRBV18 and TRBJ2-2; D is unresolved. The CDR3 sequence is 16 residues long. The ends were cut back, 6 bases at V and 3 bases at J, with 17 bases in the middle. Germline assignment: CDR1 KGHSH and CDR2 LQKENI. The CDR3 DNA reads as TGTGCCAGCTCCCGAGGCGGCCGGGCCTACACCGGGGAGCTGTTTTTT. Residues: CASSRGGRAYTGELFF.

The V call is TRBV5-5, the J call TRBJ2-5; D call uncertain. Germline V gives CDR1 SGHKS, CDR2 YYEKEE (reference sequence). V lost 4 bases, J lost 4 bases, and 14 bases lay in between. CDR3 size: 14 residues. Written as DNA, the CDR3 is TGTGCCAGCAGCCATGAAGGGATAGGAGAGACCCAGTACTTC. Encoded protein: CASSHEGIGETQYF. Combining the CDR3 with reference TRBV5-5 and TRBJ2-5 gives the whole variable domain DAGVTQSPTHLIKTRGQQVTLRCSPISGHKSVSWYQQVLGQGPQFIFQYYEKEERGRGNFPDRFSARQFPNYSSELNVNALLLGDSALYLCASSHEGIGETQYFGPGTRLLVL.

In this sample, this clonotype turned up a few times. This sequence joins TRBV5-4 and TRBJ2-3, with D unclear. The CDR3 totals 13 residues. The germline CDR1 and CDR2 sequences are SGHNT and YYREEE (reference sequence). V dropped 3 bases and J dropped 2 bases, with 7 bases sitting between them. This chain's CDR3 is CASSSPTTDTQYF. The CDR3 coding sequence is TGTGCCAGCAGCTCTCCTACCACAGATACGCAGTATTTT.

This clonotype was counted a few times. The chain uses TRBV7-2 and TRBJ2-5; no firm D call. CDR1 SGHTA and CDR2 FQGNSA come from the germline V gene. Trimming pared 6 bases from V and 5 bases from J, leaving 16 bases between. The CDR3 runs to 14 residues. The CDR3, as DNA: TGTGCCAGCAGTACCTACGTCTCACGGGAGACCCAGTACTTC. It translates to CASSTYVSRETQYF.

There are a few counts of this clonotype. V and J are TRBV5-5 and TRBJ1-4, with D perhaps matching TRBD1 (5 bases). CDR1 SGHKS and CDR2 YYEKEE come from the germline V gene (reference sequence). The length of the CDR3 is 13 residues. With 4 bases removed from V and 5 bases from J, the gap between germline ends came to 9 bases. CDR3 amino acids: CASSTGVNEKLFF. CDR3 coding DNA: TGTGCCAGCAGCACAGGAGTCAATGAAAAACTGTTTTTT.

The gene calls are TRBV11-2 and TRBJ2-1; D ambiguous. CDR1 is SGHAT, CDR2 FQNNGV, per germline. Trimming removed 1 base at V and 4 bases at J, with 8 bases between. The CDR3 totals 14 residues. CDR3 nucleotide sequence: TGTGCCAGCAGCTTAGTAGCACCATACAATGAGCAGTTCTTC. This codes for CASSLVAPYNEQFF.

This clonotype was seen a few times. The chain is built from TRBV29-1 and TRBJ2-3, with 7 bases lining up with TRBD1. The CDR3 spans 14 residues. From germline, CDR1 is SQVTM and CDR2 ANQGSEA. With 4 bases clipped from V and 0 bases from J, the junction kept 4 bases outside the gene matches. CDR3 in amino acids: CSVAPGQSTDTQYF. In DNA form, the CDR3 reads TGCAGCGTTGCCCCGGGACAGAGCACAGATACGCAGTATTTT.

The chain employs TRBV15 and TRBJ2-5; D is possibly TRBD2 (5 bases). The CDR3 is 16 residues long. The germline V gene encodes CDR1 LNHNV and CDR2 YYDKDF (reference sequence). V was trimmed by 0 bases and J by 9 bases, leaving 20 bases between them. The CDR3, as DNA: TGTGCCACCAGCAGAGATCTGAGGGTGAGGACTGAGGCCCAGTACTTC. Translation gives CATSRDLRVRTEAQYF.

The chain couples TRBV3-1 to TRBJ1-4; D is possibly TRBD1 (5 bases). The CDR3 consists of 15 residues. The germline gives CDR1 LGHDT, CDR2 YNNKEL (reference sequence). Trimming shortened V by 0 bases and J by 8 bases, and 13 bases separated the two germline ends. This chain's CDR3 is CASSQDFQGREKLFF. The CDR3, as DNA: TGTGCCAGCAGCCAAGATTTTCAGGGTCGAGAAAAACTGTTTTTT.

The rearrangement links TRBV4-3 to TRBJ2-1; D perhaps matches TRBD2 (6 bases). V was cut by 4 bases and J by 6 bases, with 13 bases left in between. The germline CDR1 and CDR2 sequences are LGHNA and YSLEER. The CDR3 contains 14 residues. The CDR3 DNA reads TGCGCCAGCAGCCCGGTCGGGACTCTCAATGAGCAGTTCTTC. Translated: CASSPVGTLNEQFF.

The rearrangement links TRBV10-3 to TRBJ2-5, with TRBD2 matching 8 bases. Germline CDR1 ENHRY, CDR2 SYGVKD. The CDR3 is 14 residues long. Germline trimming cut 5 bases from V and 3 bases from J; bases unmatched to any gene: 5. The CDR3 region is CAISRLAGEETQYF. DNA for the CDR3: TGTGCCATCAGTCGGCTAGCGGGCGAAGAGACCCAGTACTTC.

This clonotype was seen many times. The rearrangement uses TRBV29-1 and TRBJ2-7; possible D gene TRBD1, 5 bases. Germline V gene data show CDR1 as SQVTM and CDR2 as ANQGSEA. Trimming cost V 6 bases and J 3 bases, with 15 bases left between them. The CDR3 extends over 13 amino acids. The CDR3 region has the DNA TGCAGCGTAACAGGTCAAATAAACTACGAGCAGTACTTC. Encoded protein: CSVTGQINYEQYF.

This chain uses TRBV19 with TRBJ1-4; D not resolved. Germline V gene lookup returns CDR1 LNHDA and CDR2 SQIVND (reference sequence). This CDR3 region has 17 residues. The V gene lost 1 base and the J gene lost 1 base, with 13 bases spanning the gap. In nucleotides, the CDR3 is TGTGCCAGTAGTATAGTTCGGGAGTGGAGAACTAATGAAAAACTGTTTTTT. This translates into CASSIVREWRTNEKLFF.

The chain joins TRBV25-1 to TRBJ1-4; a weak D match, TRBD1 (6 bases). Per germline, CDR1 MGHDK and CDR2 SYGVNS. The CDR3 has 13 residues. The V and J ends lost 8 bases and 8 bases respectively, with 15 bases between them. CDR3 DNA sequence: TGTGCCAGCGGTCGGGGGGCGAGCGAAAAACTGTTTTTT. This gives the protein CASGRGASEKLFF. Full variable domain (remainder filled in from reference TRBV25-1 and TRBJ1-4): EADIYQTPRYLVIGTGKKITLECSQTMGHDKMYWYQQDPGMELHLIHYSYGVNSTEKGDLSSESTVSRIRTEHFPLTLESARPSHTSQYLCASGRGASEKLFFGSGTQLSVL.

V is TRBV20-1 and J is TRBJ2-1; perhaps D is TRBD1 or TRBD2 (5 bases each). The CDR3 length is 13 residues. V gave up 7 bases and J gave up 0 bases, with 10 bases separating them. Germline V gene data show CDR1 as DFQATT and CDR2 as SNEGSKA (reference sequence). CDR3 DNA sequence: TGCAGTGTTGGGACCAGCTCCTACAATGAGCAGTTCTTC. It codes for CSVGTSSYNEQFF.

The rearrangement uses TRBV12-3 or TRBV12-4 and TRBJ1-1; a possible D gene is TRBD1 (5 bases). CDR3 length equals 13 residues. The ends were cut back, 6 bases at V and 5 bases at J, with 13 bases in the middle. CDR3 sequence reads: CASRQGAWTEAFF. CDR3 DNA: TGTGCCAGCAGGCAGGGTGCTTGGACTGAAGCTTTCTTT.

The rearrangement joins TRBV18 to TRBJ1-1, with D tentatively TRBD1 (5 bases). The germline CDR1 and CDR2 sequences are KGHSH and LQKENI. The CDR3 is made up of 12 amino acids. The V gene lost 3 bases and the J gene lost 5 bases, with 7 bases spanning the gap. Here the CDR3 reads CASSPGLTEAFF. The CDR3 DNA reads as TGTGCCAGCTCACCGGGGCTAACTGAAGCTTTCTTT.

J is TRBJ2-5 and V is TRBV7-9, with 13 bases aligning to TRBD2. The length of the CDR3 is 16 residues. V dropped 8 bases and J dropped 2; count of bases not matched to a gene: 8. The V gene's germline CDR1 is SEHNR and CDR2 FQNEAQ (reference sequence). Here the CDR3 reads CASDPGLAGIQETQYF. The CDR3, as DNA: TGTGCCAGCGATCCGGGACTAGCGGGGATTCAAGAGACCCAGTACTTC.

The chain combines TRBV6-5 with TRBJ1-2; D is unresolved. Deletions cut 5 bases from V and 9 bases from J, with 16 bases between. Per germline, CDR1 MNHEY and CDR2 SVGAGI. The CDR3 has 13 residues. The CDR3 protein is CASSRPLEARYTF. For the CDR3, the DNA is TGTGCCAGCAGTCGCCCCCTGGAGGCGCGCTACACCTTC.

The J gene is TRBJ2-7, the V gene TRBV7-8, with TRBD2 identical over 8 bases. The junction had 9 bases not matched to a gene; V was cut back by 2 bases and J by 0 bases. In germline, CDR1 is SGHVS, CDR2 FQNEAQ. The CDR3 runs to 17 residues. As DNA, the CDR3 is TGTGCCAGCAGCTTATTGGGAGCGGGGGCCTTCTCCTACGAGCAGTACTTC. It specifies CASSLLGAGAFSYEQYF. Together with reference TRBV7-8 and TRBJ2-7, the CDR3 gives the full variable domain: GAGVSQSPRYKVAKRGQDVALRCDPISGHVSLFWYQQALGQGPEFLTYFQNEAQLDKSGLPSDRFFAERPEGSVSTLKIQRTQQEDSAVYLCASSLLGAGAFSYEQYFGPGTRLTVT.

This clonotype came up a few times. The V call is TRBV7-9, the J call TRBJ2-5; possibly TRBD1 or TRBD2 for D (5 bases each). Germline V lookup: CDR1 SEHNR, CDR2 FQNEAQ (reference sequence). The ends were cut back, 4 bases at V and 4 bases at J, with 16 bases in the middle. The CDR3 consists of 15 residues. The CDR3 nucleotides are TGTGCCAGCAGCTCGCTGCCCGAGGGGCGAGAGACCCAGTACTTC. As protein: CASSSLPEGRETQYF.

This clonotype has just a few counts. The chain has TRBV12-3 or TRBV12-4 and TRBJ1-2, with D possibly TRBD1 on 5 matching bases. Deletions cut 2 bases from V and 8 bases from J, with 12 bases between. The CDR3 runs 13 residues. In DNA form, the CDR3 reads TGTGCCAGCAGTTTAATAGGGCGGGGCGGCTACACCTTC. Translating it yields CASSLIGRGGYTF.

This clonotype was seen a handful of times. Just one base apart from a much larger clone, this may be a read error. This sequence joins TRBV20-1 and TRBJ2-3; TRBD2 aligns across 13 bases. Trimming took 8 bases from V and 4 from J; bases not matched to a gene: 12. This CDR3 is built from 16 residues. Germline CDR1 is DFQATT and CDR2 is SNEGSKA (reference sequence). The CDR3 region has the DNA TGCAGTTTGCCGACCGTGACTAGCGGGGGGCCAGATACGCAGTATTTT. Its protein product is CSLPTVTSGGPDTQYF.